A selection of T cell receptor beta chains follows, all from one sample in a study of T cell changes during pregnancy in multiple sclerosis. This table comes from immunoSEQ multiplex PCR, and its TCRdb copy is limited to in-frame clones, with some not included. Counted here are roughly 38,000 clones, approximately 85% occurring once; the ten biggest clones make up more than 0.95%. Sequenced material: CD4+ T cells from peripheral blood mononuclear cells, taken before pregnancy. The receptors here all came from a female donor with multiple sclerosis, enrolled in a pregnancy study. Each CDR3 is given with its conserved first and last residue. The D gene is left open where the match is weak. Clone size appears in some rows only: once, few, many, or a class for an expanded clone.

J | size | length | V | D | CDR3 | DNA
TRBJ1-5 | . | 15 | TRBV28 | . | CASRQTGSGNQPQHF | TGTGCCAGCAGACAGACAGGTTCGGGAAATCAGCCCCAGCATTTT
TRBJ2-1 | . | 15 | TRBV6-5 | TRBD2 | CASSYSSGGTNEQFF | TGTGCCAGCAGTTACTCGTCGGGAGGGACCAATGAGCAGTTCTTC
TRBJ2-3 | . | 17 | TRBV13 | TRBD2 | CASTIRLAGKSTDTQYF | TGTGCCAGCACCATACGACTAGCGGGAAAAAGCACAGATACGCAGTATTTT
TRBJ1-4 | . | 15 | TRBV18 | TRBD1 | CASSPSMDRAEKLFF | TGTGCCAGCTCCCCCTCCATGGACAGGGCTGAAAAACTGTTTTTT
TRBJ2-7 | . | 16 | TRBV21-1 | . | CASSTRQGKGPYEQYF | TGTGCCAGCAGCACCCGACAGGGCAAGGGCCCCTACGAGCAGTACTTC
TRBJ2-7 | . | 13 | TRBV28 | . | CASRGDSGWEQYF | TGTGCCAGCAGGGGGGACAGCGGGTGGGAGCAGTACTTC
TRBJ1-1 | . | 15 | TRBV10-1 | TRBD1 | CASSEEGTARTEAFF | TGCGCCAGCAGTGAAGAAGGGACAGCGAGGACTGAAGCTTTCTTT
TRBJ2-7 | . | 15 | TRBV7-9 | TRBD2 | CASSLISGRVGEQYF | TGTGCCAGCAGCTTAATCAGCGGGAGAGTCGGCGAGCAGTACTTC
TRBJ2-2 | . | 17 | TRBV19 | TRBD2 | CASKGLAGGTNTGELFF | TGTGCCAGTAAGGGGCTAGCGGGAGGGACGAACACCGGGGAGCTGTTTTTT
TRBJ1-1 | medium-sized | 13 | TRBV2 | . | CASMAEVNTEAFF | TGTGCCAGCATGGCAGAAGTGAACACTGAAGCTTTCTTT
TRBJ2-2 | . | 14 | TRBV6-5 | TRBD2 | CASREREGAGELFF | TGTGCCAGCAGGGAGCGGGAGGGTGCCGGGGAGCTGTTTTTT
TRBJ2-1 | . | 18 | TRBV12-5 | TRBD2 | CASGLVLPLAGAYNEQFF | TGTGCTAGTGGTTTGGTACTCCCCCTAGCGGGAGCCTACAATGAGCAGTTCTTC
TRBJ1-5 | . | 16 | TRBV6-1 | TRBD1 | CASSENRGSSNQPQHF | TGTGCCAGCAGTGAAAACAGGGGATCGAGCAATCAGCCCCAGCATTTT
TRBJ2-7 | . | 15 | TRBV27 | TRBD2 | CASSPRPSGSREQYF | TGTGCCAGCAGTCCCCGCCCTAGCGGGAGTCGTGAGCAGTACTTC
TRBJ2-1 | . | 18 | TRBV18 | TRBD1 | CASSTLDRSLSSYNEQFF | TGTGCCAGCTCAACCTTGGACAGGTCCCTGAGCTCCTACAATGAGCAGTTCTTC
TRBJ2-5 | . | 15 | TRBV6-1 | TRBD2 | CASATSGRAWETQYF | TGTGCCAGCGCGACTAGCGGGAGGGCCTGGGAGACCCAGTACTTC
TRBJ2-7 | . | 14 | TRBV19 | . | CASSSHRDFHEQYF | TGTGCCAGTAGTTCCCACCGGGACTTCCACGAGCAGTACTTC
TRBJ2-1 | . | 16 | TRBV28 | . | CATRGFTGDSYNEQFF | TGTGCCACCAGGGGGTTTACAGGGGACTCATACAATGAGCAGTTCTTC
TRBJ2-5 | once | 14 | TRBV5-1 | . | CASSLEAGQETQYF | TGCGCCAGCAGCTTGGAGGCAGGTCAAGAGACCCAGTACTTC
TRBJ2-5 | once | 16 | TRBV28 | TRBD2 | CASSILAGRSGETQYF | TGTGCCAGCAGTATACTAGCGGGGAGGTCCGGGGAGACCCAGTACTTC
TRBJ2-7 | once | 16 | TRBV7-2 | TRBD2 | CASSLYQTSGYYEQYF | TGTGCCAGCAGCTTATACCAGACTAGCGGGTACTACGAGCAGTACTTC
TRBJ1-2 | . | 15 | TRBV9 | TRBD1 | CASSVDPAGGAGYTF | TGTGCCAGCAGCGTAGATCCCGCAGGGGGAGCTGGCTACACCTTC
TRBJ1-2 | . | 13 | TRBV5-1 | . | CASSLEGVYGYTF | TGCGCCAGCAGTCTGGAGGGAGTCTATGGCTACACCTTC
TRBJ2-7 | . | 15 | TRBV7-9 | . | CASSQATGNFDEQYF | TGTGCCAGCAGTCAAGCCACAGGGAATTTTGACGAGCAGTACTTC
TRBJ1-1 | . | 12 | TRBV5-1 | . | CASSFGNTEAFF | TGCGCCAGCAGCTTCGGGAACACTGAAGCTTTCTTT
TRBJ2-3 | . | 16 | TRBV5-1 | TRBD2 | CASSALAGAGTDTQYF | TGCGCCAGCAGCGCACTAGCGGGAGCGGGGACAGATACGCAGTATTTT